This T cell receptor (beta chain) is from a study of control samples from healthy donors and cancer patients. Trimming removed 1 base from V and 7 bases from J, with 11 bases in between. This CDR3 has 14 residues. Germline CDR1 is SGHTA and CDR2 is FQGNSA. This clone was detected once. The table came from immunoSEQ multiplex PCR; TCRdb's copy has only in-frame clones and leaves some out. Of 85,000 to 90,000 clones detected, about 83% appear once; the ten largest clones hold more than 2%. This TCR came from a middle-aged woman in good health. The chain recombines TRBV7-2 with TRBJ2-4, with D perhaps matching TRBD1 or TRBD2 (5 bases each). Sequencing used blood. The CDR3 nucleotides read TGTGCCAGCAGCTTAGGGCAGAGGGGTAACATTCAGTACTTC. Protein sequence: CASSLGQRGNIQYF.